Sequencing of this TCR beta chain was carried out in a study of cytomegalovirus exposure and HLA in healthy donors. Study results and limitations: As a later analysis showed, several of the most significant clusters appeared to be linked to common viral pathogens. As was reported, the classifier diagnosed cytomegalovirus status with high specificity and sensitivity.

The PCR ran on 60 Vbeta and 13 Jbeta primers. Assay used: immunoSEQ multiplex PCR; TCRdb lists only in-frame clones, some missing. The sample gives 90,000 to 130,000 clones, around 86% of which show up once; around 2% is in the top ten. Concerning this clone itself: Its matching antigen is unknown.

The V gene's germline CDR1 is SEHNR and CDR2 FQNEAQ (reference sequence). There are 14 residues in the CDR3. V was pared by 1 base and J by 9 bases, with 6 bases of the junction left unmatched. Sequencing input: PBMCs. The chain carries TRBV7-9 and TRBJ1-5; TRBD1 aligns across 7 bases. This clonotype originated in a man aged 40-55 years in good health and CMV-seronegative. CDR3 sequence: CASSLGKDRSPQHF. In DNA form, the CDR3 reads TGTGCCAGCAGCTTAGGGAAGGACAGGTCGCCCCAGCATTTT.